This T cell receptor beta chain derives from a study of T cell repertoires in cytomegalovirus infection. The overall study: Through public TCR beta signatures, both CMV infection and matching HLA type were indicated. Study-level points and caveats: The cumulative frequency of public TCR beta families distinguished individuals who carried CMV together with the relevant HLA.

TCRdb reprocessed the reads via MiXCR and lists one record per CDR3 protein. This table holds some 180,000 distinct CDR3 sequences, approximately 19% found once. Comments on this clonotype: Antigen specificity is unknown. Possible read error: a much larger clone is one base away.

CDR3 length: 16 amino acids. Trimming removed 5 bases at V and 6 bases at J, with 19 bases between. The germline V gene encodes CDR1 SGHTA and CDR2 FQGNSA. The rearrangement joins TRBV7-2 to TRBJ1-4; a weak D match, TRBD1 (5 bases). This receptor was obtained from a human donor in good health (CMV status not recorded). Some clones in this sample may be carry-over from other donors' samples. Sample: PBMCs. CDR3 coding DNA: TGTGCCAGCAGCCGCGACAGACGATGGAGTGATGAAAAACTGTTTTTT. As protein: CASSRDRRWSDEKLFF.